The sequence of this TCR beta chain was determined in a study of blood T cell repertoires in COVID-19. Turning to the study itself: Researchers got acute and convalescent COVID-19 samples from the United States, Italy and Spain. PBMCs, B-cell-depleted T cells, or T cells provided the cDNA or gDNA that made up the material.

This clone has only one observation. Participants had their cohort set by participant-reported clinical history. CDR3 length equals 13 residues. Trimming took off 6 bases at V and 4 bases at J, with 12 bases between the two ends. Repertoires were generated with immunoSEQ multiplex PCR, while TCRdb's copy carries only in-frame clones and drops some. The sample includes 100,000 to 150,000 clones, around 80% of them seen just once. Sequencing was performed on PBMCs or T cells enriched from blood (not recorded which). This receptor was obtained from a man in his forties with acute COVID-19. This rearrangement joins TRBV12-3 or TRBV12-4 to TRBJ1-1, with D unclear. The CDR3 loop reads CASSPPGVTEAFF. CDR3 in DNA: TGTGCCAGCAGCCCGCCCGGGGTCACTGAAGCTTTCTTT.